Listed here is a single T cell receptor beta chain. A much larger clonotype is one base distant, so this may be a read error. The data were taken from a study of Graves' ophthalmopathy and Graves' hyperthyroidism. RNA transcripts served as template for amplifying TCR beta CDR3 sequences. First-round RT-PCR with HTBI primers preceded a second-round multiplex PCR. TCRdb independently ran MiXCR on the multiplex PCR reads; one entry per CDR3 protein. The data hold about 700,000 distinct CDR3 sequences, with about two fifths observed a single time. The CDR3 is 12 residues long. CDR1 and CDR2 (germline): DFQATT, SNEGSKA (reference sequence).

The TCR was taken from an adult man with Graves' ophthalmopathy. The V call is TRBV20-1, the J call TRBJ2-5; no definite D call. Sequenced material: peripheral blood. Written as DNA, the CDR3 is TGCAGTGTGATAGACGGTCAAGAGATCCAGTACTTC. As protein: CSVIDGQEIQYF.